These 15 T cell receptor beta chains originate from one sample sequenced in a study of CD8 T cells in Susac syndrome. Reverse transcription of about 0.45 to 1 ug RNA was carried out with random hexamers. TCRdb redid the calling of the immunoSEQ multiplex PCR reads with MiXCR, one entry per CDR3 protein. The sample gives about 190,000 distinct CDR3 sequences, about 94% of which show up once; 0.09% to 0.1% is in the top ten. The source material was CD4+ T cells from PBMCs. These receptors came from a human donor with Susac syndrome.

This rearrangement joins TRBV20-1 to TRBJ1-3, with D unresolved. This CDR3 is built from 16 residues. V was trimmed by 3 bases and J by 0 bases, leaving 15 bases between them. Germline V gene data show CDR1 as DFQATT and CDR2 as SNEGSKA (reference sequence). CDR3 residues: CSASPRSLFSGNTIYF. The CDR3 bases are TGCAGTGCTAGCCCCCGATCCCTATTCTCTGGAAACACCATATATTTT.

The genes are TRBV6-5 and TRBJ2-7; 9 nucleotides agree with TRBD1. V was pared by 6 bases and J by 0 bases, with 12 bases of the junction left unmatched. The CDR3 consists of 17 residues. CDR1 is MNHEY, CDR2 SVGAGI, per germline. The CDR3 DNA reads TGTGCCAGCAGCTACGGGGACAGGGCATACCACTCCTACGAGCAGTACTTC. Amino acid sequence: CASSYGDRAYHSYEQYF.

The rearrangement joins TRBV19 to TRBJ1-1; 10 bases align to TRBD1. The junction had 8 bases not matched to a gene; V was cut back by 5 bases and J by 8 bases. Germline V gives CDR1 LNHDA, CDR2 SQIVND (reference sequence). CDR3 length equals 14 residues. DNA of the CDR3: TGTGCCAGTAGTTCCCGGGACAGGGGATCCGAAGCTTTCTTT. Translated: CASSSRDRGSEAFF.

The chain is built from TRBV11-1 and TRBJ1-2; D is unclear. CDR1 is SGHAT and CDR2 is FQDESV in the germline V gene (reference sequence). This CDR3 has 11 amino acids. Trimming cost V 5 bases and J 7 bases, with 8 bases left between them. CDR3 bases: TGTGCCAGCAGCAACCGTCTTGGCTACACCTTC. It yields the protein CASSNRLGYTF.

The chain employs TRBV30 and TRBJ1-4; 11 bases are a match to TRBD1. The CDR3 extends over 15 amino acids. Looked up from germline, CDR1 is GTSNPN and CDR2 is SVGIG (reference sequence). The J segment lost 8 bases and the V segment lost 2 bases, leaving 7 bases of the junction unmatched. The CDR3 nucleotides are TGTGCCTGGAGTCGACCGGGACAGGGGGAAGAAAAACTGTTTTTT. Encoded protein: CAWSRPGQGEEKLFF.

The gene calls are TRBV30 and TRBJ2-4, with D maybe TRBD1 (8 bases). Germline CDR1 is GTSNPN and CDR2 is SVGIG (reference sequence). Trimming shortened V by 5 bases and J by 9 bases, and 17 bases separated the two germline ends. CDR3 length: 13 residues. CDR3 loop: CAWQTGEGGIQYF. In nucleotides, the CDR3 is TGTGCCTGGCAGACAGGGGAGGGGGGCATTCAGTACTTC.

The chain carries TRBV9 and TRBJ1-5; D is undetermined. CDR3 size: 13 residues. Per the germline V gene, CDR1 is SGDLS and CDR2 is YYNGEE. The ends were cut back, 4 bases at V and 5 bases at J, with 10 bases in the middle. This chain's CDR3 is CASSPNWDQPQHF. Written as DNA, the CDR3 is TGTGCCAGCAGCCCTAATTGGGATCAGCCCCAGCATTTT.

J is TRBJ2-1 and V is TRBV20-1; weak D call: TRBD1 (5 bases). The CDR3 has 15 residues. Germline V gene data show CDR1 as DFQATT and CDR2 as SNEGSKA (reference sequence). Trimming left V 4 bases short and J 3 bases short, with 16 bases between. In DNA form, the CDR3 reads TGCAGTGCTAATACAGGTGGGGTTAACTACAATGAGCAGTTCTTC. Its protein is CSANTGGVNYNEQFF.

The gene calls are TRBV2 and TRBJ1-1, with D perhaps TRBD1 (5 bases). The V end was cut by 4 bases, the J end by 5 bases, with 14 bases between. This CDR3 region has 14 residues. CDR1 and CDR2 from the germline V gene are SNHLY and FYNNEI. The CDR3, as DNA: TGTGCCAGCAGTGCCCAGGGATCGGAGACTGAAGCTTTCTTT. Translation: CASSAQGSETEAFF.

The chain is built from TRBV6-1 and TRBJ2-6; 9 bases align to TRBD1. The CDR3 runs to 16 residues. CDR1 and CDR2 (germline): MNHNS, SASEGT. V lost 5 bases to trimming and J lost 5 bases; unmatched junction nucleotides: 7. This chain's CDR3 is CASSPLDRGWANVLTF. The CDR3 region has the DNA TGTGCCAGCAGTCCGTTGGACAGGGGCTGGGCCAACGTCCTGACTTTC.

The chain carries TRBV10-3 and TRBJ1-4; unclear D gene. Germline values: CDR1 ENHRY, CDR2 SYGVKD. V was clipped by 5 bases and J by 3 bases, with 7 bases between them. The CDR3 loop spans 13 amino acids. CDR3 coding DNA: TGTGCCATCAGTCCAGGACCTAATGAAAAACTGTTTTTT. Its translation is CAISPGPNEKLFF.

J is TRBJ2-7 and V is TRBV5-1; D remains unclear. This CDR3 is 13 amino acids long. Germline loops: CDR1 SGHRS, CDR2 YFSETQ. Trimming left V 3 bases short and J 4 bases short, with 11 bases between. The CDR3, as DNA: TGCGCCAGCAGCTGGACGGGTCGGTACGAGCAGTACTTC. It codes for CASSWTGRYEQYF.

The chain is built from TRBV19 and TRBJ1-1; maybe TRBD1 (6 bases). The CDR3 is 16 residues long. The V gene lost 4 bases and the J gene lost 3 bases, with 18 bases spanning the gap. Per the germline V gene, CDR1 is LNHDA and CDR2 is SQIVND (reference sequence). The DNA of the CDR3 is TGTGCCAGTAGTACCAAACAGGGTCTGGGGTACACTGAAGCTTTCTTT. Protein product: CASSTKQGLGYTEAFF.

This chain joins TRBV19 and TRBJ2-1; 9 nucleotides match TRBD2. The CDR3 sequence is 21 residues long. V shed 6 bases, J shed 0 bases, and the junction held 21 bases outside the gene matches. Per the germline V gene, CDR1 is LNHDA and CDR2 is SQIVND (reference sequence). This CDR3 is CASSPQLVAGVTLNSYNEQFF. CDR3 nucleotides: TGTGCCAGTAGCCCCCAACTGGTAGCGGGGGTTACCCTAAACTCCTACAATGAGCAGTTCTTC.

The DNA of the CDR3 is TGTGCCAGCAGCTTATTTCAGGGAACCTACGAGCAGTACTTC. Its translation: CASSLFQGTYEQYF. The rearrangement links TRBV7-9 to TRBJ2-7; D might be TRBD1 (5 bases). The CDR3 totals 14 residues. Looked up from germline, CDR1 is SEHNR and CDR2 is FQNEAQ (reference sequence). The V and J ends lost 2 bases and 2 bases respectively, with 10 bases between them.